Below are 5 T cell receptor beta chains sequenced from a single sample in a study of early T cells in non-severe SARS-CoV-2 infection. Each CDR3 protein gets one entry after TCRdb re-called the 5' RACE reads with MiXCR. The repertoire consists of 45,000 to 65,000 distinct CDR3 sequences, with less than 9.5% occurring once and the leading ten covering 3.5% to 5%. The sequenced sample consisted of whole blood. These receptors originate from an adult who was a healthcare worker with PCR-confirmed SARS-CoV-2 infection or an uninfected control (not recorded which).

This clonotype was seen many times. This sequence joins TRBV5-4 and TRBJ2-5; D perhaps matches TRBD1 (6 bases). Trimming shortened V by 3 bases and J by 2 bases, and 14 bases separated the two germline ends. The CDR3 is 15 residues long. The germline V gene encodes CDR1 SGHNT and CDR2 YYREEE (reference sequence). CDR3 in DNA: TGTGCCAGCAGCTCGAGACAGGCCTCACAAGAGACCCAGTACTTC. It specifies CASSSRQASQETQYF.

Many counts were recorded for this clonotype. The rearrangement uses TRBV20-1 and TRBJ1-2; the D gene is possibly TRBD1 (5 bases). The V gene's germline CDR1 is DFQATT and CDR2 SNEGSKA (reference sequence). V lost 4 bases, J lost 4 bases, and 10 bases lay in between. The CDR3 contains 12 residues. The CDR3 nucleotides are TGCAGTGCTATCTATAGGGGCTATGGCTACACCTTC. Translating gives CSAIYRGYGYTF.

This clonotype was counted between two and nine times. This chain links TRBV18 with TRBJ1-1, with D possibly being TRBD1 (5 bases). The V end lost 1 base, the J end lost 1 base, and 7 bases lay between the germline ends. This CDR3 spans 14 amino acids. From germline, CDR1 is KGHSH and CDR2 LQKENI. In nucleotides, the CDR3 is TGTGCCAGCTCACCACTGACAGAGAACACTGAAGCTTTCTTT. It specifies CASSPLTENTEAFF.

The V gene is TRBV27, the J gene TRBJ1-1, with TRBD1 as a possible D gene (5 bases). Germline-derived CDR1 and CDR2 are MNHEY and SMNVEV (reference sequence). V shed 3 bases and J shed 8 bases, with 16 bases lying between them. This CDR3 has 14 residues. The CDR3 sequence is CASSLGGTQIEAFF. The CDR3 coding sequence is TGTGCCAGCAGTTTGGGGGGGACGCAAATAGAAGCTTTCTTT.

This clonotype was seen at least ten times. V and J are TRBV13 and TRBJ1-5; D possibly corresponds to TRBD1 (5 bases). CDR3 length: 14 residues. Between the trimmed V and J ends, which lost 5 bases and 0 bases, there was a span of 8 bases. From germline, CDR1 is PRHDT and CDR2 FYEKMQ (reference sequence). Here the CDR3 reads CASSQGYSNQPQHF. DNA of the CDR3: TGTGCCAGCAGCCAGGGCTATAGCAATCAGCCCCAGCATTTT. Complete variable domain (other parts from reference TRBV13 and TRBJ1-5): AAGVIQSPRHLIKEKRETATLKCYPIPRHDTVYWYQQGPGQDPQFLISFYEKMQSDKGSIPDRFSAQQFSDYHSELNMSSLELGDSALYFCASSQGYSNQPQHFGDGTRLSIL.